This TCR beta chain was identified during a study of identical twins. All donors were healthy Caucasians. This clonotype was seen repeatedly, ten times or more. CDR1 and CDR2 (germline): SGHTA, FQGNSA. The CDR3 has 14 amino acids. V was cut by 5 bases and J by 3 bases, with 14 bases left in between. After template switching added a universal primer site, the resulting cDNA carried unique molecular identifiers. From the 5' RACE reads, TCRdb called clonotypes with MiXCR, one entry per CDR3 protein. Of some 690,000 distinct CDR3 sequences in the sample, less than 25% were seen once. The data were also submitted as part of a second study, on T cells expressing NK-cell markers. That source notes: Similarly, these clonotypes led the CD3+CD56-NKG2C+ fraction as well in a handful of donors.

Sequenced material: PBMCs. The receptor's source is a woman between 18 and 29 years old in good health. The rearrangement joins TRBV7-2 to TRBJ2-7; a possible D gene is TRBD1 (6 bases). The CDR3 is CASSQTGHNYEQYF. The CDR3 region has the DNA TGTGCCAGCAGCCAAACGGGACATAACTACGAGCAGTACTTC. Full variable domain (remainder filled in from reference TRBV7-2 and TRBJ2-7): GAGVSQSPSNKVTEKGKDVELRCDPISGHTALYWYRQSLGQGLEFLIYFQGNSAPDKSGLPSDRFSAERTGGSVSTLTIQRTQQEDSAVYLCASSQTGHNYEQYFGPGTRLTVT.